The 25 T cell receptor beta chains below come from one sample, sequenced in a study of response to subunit inactivated influenza vaccine. TCRdb re-derived calls from the RT-PCR reads in MiXCR, one entry per CDR3 protein. This sample has about 540,000 distinct CDR3 sequences, with roughly 23% found just once. The same sample was also used in a study of T cells expressing NK-cell markers. That report adds: It was by 5'RACE template switching with UMIs that TCR beta cDNA was made.

Sequenced material: CD4+ T cells sorted from PBMCs, taken 11 to 12 days after vaccination. These TCRs come from a man aged 45-65 years who received an inactivated influenza vaccine.

V is TRBV5-1 and J is TRBJ2-1, with D unclear. V lost 0 bases and J 4 bases, leaving 14 bases between the germline ends. CDR3 length equals 16 residues. Per germline, CDR1 SGHRS and CDR2 YFSETQ. The CDR3 sequence is CASSLVAGRAYNEQFF. CDR3 nucleotide sequence: TGCGCCAGCAGCTTGGTAGCTGGTAGGGCGTACAATGAGCAGTTCTTC.

This chain joins TRBV27 and TRBJ2-1, with TRBD1 matching over 9 bases. The CDR3 runs 17 residues. Germline V gene data show CDR1 as MNHEY and CDR2 as SMNVEV (reference sequence). J lost 7 bases, V lost 6 bases, and 16 bases had no gene match. The CDR3 coding sequence is TGTGCCAGCAGCCTTCTTGCCGGGACAGGGTCAGTGAATGAGCAGTTCTTC. Its translation is CASSLLAGTGSVNEQFF.

This clonotype has just a few counts. J is TRBJ1-2 and V is TRBV19; no definite D call. This CDR3 is 12 amino acids long. With 3 bases removed from V and 2 bases from J, the gap between germline ends came to 4 bases. The germline CDR1 and CDR2 sequences are LNHDA and SQIVND (reference sequence). CDR3 loop: CASSIENYGYTF. The DNA for the CDR3 is TGTGCCAGTAGTATCGAGAACTATGGCTACACCTTC.

There are a few counts of this clonotype. The rearrangement joins TRBV20-1 to TRBJ2-2, with D possibly being TRBD1 or TRBD2 (5 bases each). The germline CDR1 and CDR2 sequences are DFQATT and SNEGSKA (reference sequence). V shed 3 bases and J shed 3 bases, with 14 bases lying between them. The CDR3 is made up of 15 amino acids. CDR3 sequence: CSASIGGLYTGELFF. The CDR3 nucleotides read TGCAGTGCTAGTATTGGGGGATTATACACCGGGGAGCTGTTTTTT.

The chain employs TRBV5-6 and TRBJ2-5; D is undetermined. Trimming took 1 base from V and 0 from J, leaving 7 bases between them. Germline CDR1 SGHDT, CDR2 YYEEEE. The CDR3 is 14 amino acids. Here the CDR3 reads CASSLLMYQETQYF. CDR3 DNA: TGTGCCAGCAGCTTGTTAATGTACCAAGAGACCCAGTACTTC.

In its sample, this clonotype was seen a few times. The V call is TRBV20-1, the J call TRBJ2-1, with no clear D. CDR1 is DFQATT, CDR2 SNEGSKA, per germline (reference sequence). This CDR3 region has 12 residues. The V gene lost 3 bases and the J gene lost 7 bases, with 10 bases spanning the gap. CDR3 in amino acids: CSARVVRNEQFF. DNA for the CDR3: TGCAGTGCTAGGGTAGTGAGGAATGAGCAGTTCTTC.

The J gene is TRBJ2-7, the V gene TRBV6-2 or TRBV6-3; D may be TRBD1 or TRBD2 (6 bases each). V was trimmed by 2 bases and J by 2 bases, leaving 16 bases between them. This CDR3 region has 16 residues. CDR1 is MNHEY and CDR2 is SVGEGT in the germline V gene. DNA of the CDR3: TGTGCCAGCAGTTACGAATTCGGGGGCGTCCCCTACGAGCAGTACTTC. This codes for CASSYEFGGVPYEQYF.

This rearrangement joins TRBV10-3 to TRBJ2-1; D is perhaps TRBD2 (6 bases). The CDR3 loop spans 13 amino acids. CDR1 and CDR2 from the germline V gene are ENHRY and SYGVKD. The V end was cut by 6 bases, the J end by 6 bases, with 12 bases between. The CDR3 is CAISLSGGNEQFF. CDR3 nucleotides: TGTGCCATCAGCTTATCCGGGGGCAATGAGCAGTTCTTC.

This chain connects TRBV29-1 to TRBJ1-1; no clear D gene. CDR1 is SQVTM, CDR2 ANQGSEA, per germline. CDR3 length equals 11 residues. Trimming removed 4 bases at V and 11 bases at J, with 14 bases between. The CDR3 reads CSVAYTEAAFF. Written as DNA, the CDR3 is TGCAGCGTTGCATATACGGAGGCGGCTTTCTTT.

This clonotype appeared a few times. The chain uses TRBV6-1 and TRBJ2-2; 9 nucleotides match TRBD1. Germline assignment: CDR1 MNHNS and CDR2 SASEGT. This CDR3 is 15 amino acids long. After removal of 3 bases from V and 5 bases from J, the junction contained 4 bases not matched to a gene. For the CDR3, the DNA is TGTGCCAGCAGTGACGGGACAGGGACAACCGGGGAGCTGTTTTTT. Translated, it gives CASSDGTGTTGELFF.

V usage is TRBV20-1 and J usage is TRBJ2-4, with D unclear. The V gene lost 4 bases and the J gene lost 9 bases, with 16 bases spanning the gap. This CDR3 has 13 residues. Germline CDR1 and CDR2: DFQATT and SNEGSKA (reference sequence). The CDR3 nucleotides read TGCAGTGCTACGACCCATCCGGCTGGCATTCAGTACTTC. Protein product: CSATTHPAGIQYF.

The V and J genes are TRBV18 and TRBJ1-1; D not certain. Germline V gene lookup returns CDR1 KGHSH and CDR2 LQKENI. This CDR3 region has 13 residues. V gave up 4 bases and J gave up 6 bases, with 12 bases separating them. DNA of the CDR3: TGTGCCAGCTCACACGGACGGACCCCTGAAGCTTTCTTT. Translation gives CASSHGRTPEAFF.

This clonotype was seen more than once but under ten times. The V call is TRBV10-3, the J call TRBJ2-1, with D possibly matching TRBD1 (6 bases). V shed 8 bases and J shed 6 bases, with 14 bases lying between them. The germline V gene encodes CDR1 ENHRY and CDR2 SYGVKD. This CDR3 region has 13 residues. The CDR3 DNA follows: TGTGCCATCCGAAATGGACAGATCAATGAGCAGTTCTTC. Its protein is CAIRNGQINEQFF.

The CDR3 is CASSLGTQSEQFF. The CDR3 coding sequence is TGTGCCAGCAGCTTAGGGACACAAAGTGAGCAGTTCTTC. The rearrangement uses TRBV7-2 and TRBJ2-1; the D gene is possibly TRBD1 (5 bases). CDR1 is SGHTA and CDR2 is FQGNSA in the germline V gene. V lost 1 base and J lost 9, with 10 bases in between. The CDR3 runs to 13 residues.

The table lists this clonotype with a few counts. CDR3 DNA: TGCAGTGCTAGTTTGTCGTGGGATGAGCAGTTCTTC. It codes for CSASLSWDEQFF. The V and J genes are TRBV20-1 and TRBJ2-1; D unresolved. The CDR3 length is 12 residues. V dropped 3 bases and J dropped 8 bases, with 11 bases sitting between them. Germline lookup yields CDR1 DFQATT and CDR2 SNEGSKA (reference sequence).

V gene TRBV3-1 combines with J gene TRBJ1-2; D gene uncertain. Germline values: CDR1 LGHDT, CDR2 YNNKEL (reference sequence). V was shortened by 2 bases and J by 3 bases, with 13 bases between the two germline ends. This CDR3 has 15 residues. This chain's CDR3 is CASSQSGARDYGYTF. CDR3 sequence (DNA): TGTGCCAGCAGCCAATCGGGCGCGAGAGACTATGGCTACACCTTC.

The sample holds a few counts of this clonotype. The chain combines TRBV27 with TRBJ1-1; D gene uncertain. From germline, CDR1 is MNHEY and CDR2 SMNVEV (reference sequence). The CDR3 covers 16 residues. Deletions cut 8 bases from V and 8 bases from J, with 27 bases between. In nucleotides, the CDR3 is TGTGCCAGCTCCAAGACGAGCACCCAACACAAAGTGGAAGCTTTCTTT. Amino acids: CASSKTSTQHKVEAFF.

This clonotype showed up just a few times. The chain uses TRBV10-3 and TRBJ1-3; 7 bases are shared with TRBD1. The trim removed 10 bases at V and 0 bases at J, leaving 6 bases unmatched. CDR3 size: 14 residues. CDR1 and CDR2 (germline): ENHRY, SYGVKD. CDR3 in DNA: TGTGCCAGCACAGGGGTGAGCTCTGGAAACACCATATATTTT. Translation gives CASTGVSSGNTIYF.

There are a few counts of this clonotype. The CDR3 sequence: CSAGPGRPRLPQHF. The CDR3 region has the DNA TGCAGTGCTGGCCCAGGACGCCCAAGACTGCCCCAGCATTTT. The V gene is TRBV20-1, the J gene TRBJ1-5; D gene ambiguous. The CDR3 sequence is 14 residues long. CDR1 and CDR2 from the germline V gene are DFQATT and SNEGSKA (reference sequence). Trimming removed 5 bases from V and 9 bases from J, with 20 bases in between.

The chain employs TRBV3-1 and TRBJ2-2; 7 bases align to TRBD2. The CDR3 is 17 residues long. Germline V gives CDR1 LGHDT, CDR2 YNNKEL (reference sequence). The V gene end was trimmed by 5 bases and the J gene end by 1 base; junction bases not matched to a gene: 10. The CDR3 bases are TGTGCCAGCAGCAGGGAGGGGCGAATCCTGAACACCGGGGAGCTGTTTTTT. This translates into CASSREGRILNTGELFF.

The CDR3 protein is CASIYRASGGRKSYEQYF. The CDR3 DNA follows: TGTGCCAGCATCTATAGGGCTAGCGGGGGCCGCAAGTCCTACGAGCAGTACTTC. The chain joins TRBV6-2 or TRBV6-3 to TRBJ2-7; TRBD2 aligns across 10 bases. Per germline, CDR1 MNHEY and CDR2 SVGEGT. The V gene end was trimmed by 7 bases and the J gene end by 1 base; junction bases not matched to a gene: 16. The CDR3 consists of 18 residues.

This clonotype has a handful of counts. CDR3 DNA: TGTGCCAGCACCCGTTCGGGGACAGGGGGAAACACTGAAGCTTTCTTT. Translating it yields CASTRSGTGGNTEAFF. The chain employs TRBV6-1 and TRBJ1-1; 11 positions match TRBD1. The length of the CDR3 is 16 residues. The germline V gene encodes CDR1 MNHNS and CDR2 SASEGT. The V gene end was trimmed by 7 bases and the J gene end by 2 bases; junction bases not matched to a gene: 9.

The chain employs TRBV12-3 or TRBV12-4 and TRBJ1-5, with D tentatively TRBD1 (6 bases). The CDR3 is 13 amino acids. Deletions cut 6 bases from V and 7 bases from J, with 13 bases between. CDR3 DNA sequence: TGTGCCAGCAGCAAAGGGGGAGACCAGCCCCAGCATTTT. Residues: CASSKGGDQPQHF.

This clonotype was picked up many times. The chain combines TRBV7-2 with TRBJ1-1, with 7 bases identical to TRBD1. Germline-derived CDR1 and CDR2 are SGHTA and FQGNSA. Trimming cost V 1 base and J 3 bases; bases outside gene matches: 2. The CDR3 is 14 residues long. The CDR3 protein is CASSLDRGYTEAFF. The CDR3, as DNA: TGTGCCAGCAGCTTAGACAGGGGATACACTGAAGCTTTCTTT.

Concerning this clonotype itself: At one end the junction does not follow the germline gene, possibly because of a read error. This rearrangement joins TRBV7-9 to TRBJ2-1; 11 positions match TRBD2. CDR3 length: 15 residues. Germline V gene sequence: CDR1 SEHNR, CDR2 FQNEAQ (reference sequence). CDR3 protein: CAGSPTSGKGNEQFF. In nucleotides, the CDR3 is TGTGCCGGCAGCCCGACTAGCGGGAAAGGCAATGAGCAGTTCTTC.